This T cell receptor (beta chain) derives from a study of blood T cell repertoires in COVID-19. About the research overall: Spain, Italy and the United States supplied samples that represented acute and convalescent COVID-19.

V was cut by 3 bases and J by 2 bases, with 16 bases left in between. The CDR3 totals 15 residues. Germline V lookup: CDR1 SQVTM, CDR2 ANQGSEA. Authors' processing steps: Estimation of nucleated cell counts relied on the amplification of reference gene primers. The data were produced by immunoSEQ multiplex PCR, yet TCRdb's version contains in-frame clones alone and is incomplete. V and J calls and clone size come straight from that table; D and trimming were deduced from the DNA. The top ten hold 4.8% of the sample, which has about 110,000 clones, 87% seen once. This rearrangement joins TRBV29-1 to TRBJ2-5, with D perhaps TRBD2 (6 bases). This TCR derives from a human donor in a cohort sampled during active COVID-19. Sequencing used peripheral blood. The CDR3 DNA follows: TGCAGCGTTGAGAGGACGGGAGCGAAACAAGAGACCCAGTACTTC. Protein sequence: CSVERTGAKQETQYF.